This TCR beta chain comes out of a study of prognosis after radiotherapy for stage I lung cancer. Overall study results and limits: Medians of 10,088 versus 6,861 showed unique TCR clone counts falling after stereotactic body radiation therapy. Among patients who developed distant metastases, Shannon entropy after stereotactic body radiation therapy was lower.

Comments on this clonotype: Its antigen is not known.

The TCR beta CDR3 region was amplified from genomic DNA, with two rounds of multiplex PCR being used for the amplification. Amplification in first-round PCR relied on primers specific to each TRBV and TRBJ gene. Via MiXCR, TCRdb re-called the multiplex PCR reads, giving one row per CDR3 protein. The sample consists of over 11,000 distinct CDR3 sequences, 25% to 30% of them appearing once. The sequence derives from a donor over 45 with non-small cell lung cancer. The material was PBMCs, obtained before or after stereotactic body radiation therapy (not recorded which).

The chain's CDR3 is CASPRGSDAPYEQYF. Written as DNA, the CDR3 is TGTGCCAGCCCCAGGGGATCGGATGCGCCCTACGAGCAGTACTTC. This chain connects TRBV2 to TRBJ2-7; TRBD1 is a possible D gene (6 bases). CDR3 size: 15 residues. With 8 bases removed from V and 2 bases from J, the gap between germline ends came to 19 bases. The germline V gene has CDR1 SNHLY and CDR2 FYNNEI.